This T cell receptor beta chain was sequenced in a study of T cells in Graves' hyperthyroidism and ophthalmopathy. Authors of the study amplified TCR beta CDR3 regions from RNA transcripts. Initially, a first-round RT-PCR of the TCR CDR3 employed the HTBI primer set. Each CDR3 protein is one row after TCRdb ran MiXCR on the multiplex PCR reads. The data contain about 360,000 distinct CDR3 sequences, 13% of them singletons. Clinical symptoms, serum thyroxine, TRAb, thyroid ultrasound and orbital computed tomography established diagnosis. The authors obtained PBMCs from about 9.5 ml of fresh peripheral blood. The CDR3 runs 13 residues. The V gene end was trimmed by 11 bases and the J gene end by 7 bases; junction bases not matched to a gene: 12. CDR1 and CDR2 (germline): MNHNS, SASEGT. Study-level results: Also found in blood were most expanded thyroid clonotypes above 0.001. The model predicted ophthalmopathy a median around six months before onset.

This clonotype was seen at least ten times. What it binds is unknown. This chain uses TRBV6-1 with TRBJ1-2; TRBD1 matches at 8 bases. The material sequenced was blood. This TCR was recovered from a woman under 30 with Graves' hyperthyroidism. The CDR3 loop is CAAKPQTGVGYTF. The CDR3 bases are TGTGCCGCCAAACCCCAGACAGGGGTTGGCTACACCTTC.